Shown below are 16 T cell receptor beta chains from a single sample sequenced in a study of cytomegalovirus exposure and HLA in healthy donors. 60 Vbeta and 13 Jbeta primers were used in PCR. Sequenced by immunoSEQ multiplex PCR; TCRdb stores in-frame clones only, minus some. Among around 150,000 clones, around 59% were seen once, and the ten largest hold roughly 1.9%. Sequenced: PBMCs. Every receptor here comes from a male donor in good health and CMV-seronegative.

CDR3 DNA sequence: TGCGCAGATTCGTCCCACTTTTACAATGAGCAGTTCTTC. The encoded protein is CADSSHFYNEQFF. The V call is TRBV10-2, the J call TRBJ2-1; D unresolved. The germline V gene encodes CDR1 WSHSY and CDR2 SAAADI. The CDR3 contains 13 residues.

V usage is TRBV7-9 and J usage is TRBJ1-5; D call uncertain. The germline V gene has CDR1 SEHNR and CDR2 FQNEAQ (reference sequence). The CDR3 has 14 amino acids. The V gene lost 2 bases and the J gene lost 0 bases, with 5 bases spanning the gap. The CDR3 DNA follows: TGTGCCAGCAGCTTAACGGGTAGCAATCAGCCCCAGCATTTT. It yields the protein CASSLTGSNQPQHF.

The rearrangement links TRBV5-1 to TRBJ2-7, with D tentatively TRBD1 (5 bases). This CDR3 has 13 amino acids. Trimming removed 3 bases at V and 0 bases at J, with 7 bases between. Germline CDR1 and CDR2: SGHRS and YFSETQ. The CDR3: CASSSDSSYEQYF. In nucleotides, the CDR3 is TGCGCCAGCAGCTCAGACAGCTCCTACGAGCAGTACTTC. The full variable domain, with the rest looked up from reference TRBV5-1 and TRBJ2-7, is KAGVTQTPRYLIKTRGQQVTLSCSPISGHRSVSWYQQTPGQGLQFLFEYFSETQRNKGNFPGRFSGRQFSNSRSEMNVSTLELGDSALYLCASSSDSSYEQYFGPGTRLTVT.

The chain links TRBV19 to TRBJ2-7, with TRBD2 identical over 7 bases. The CDR3 is 14 residues long. CDR1 and CDR2 from the germline V gene are LNHDA and SQIVND (reference sequence). With V trimmed by 5 bases and J by 5 bases, 9 bases remained unmatched. The CDR3 DNA is TGTGCCAGTAGTGCGGGGGTAGGGCTCGACGAGCAGTACTTC. This encodes CASSAGVGLDEQYF.

V gene TRBV19 combines with J gene TRBJ1-4, with D tentatively TRBD1 (5 bases). V was cut by 6 bases and J by 0 bases, with 17 bases left in between. The CDR3 has 17 residues. The germline V gene encodes CDR1 LNHDA and CDR2 SQIVND (reference sequence). The CDR3 sequence is CASSPARAGATNEKLFF. The CDR3 DNA reads as TGTGCCAGTAGCCCAGCCAGGGCAGGCGCAACTAATGAAAAACTGTTTTTT.

This clone is deemed medium-sized. The rearrangement uses TRBV30 and TRBJ1-5; 10 bases fit TRBD1. Germline V CDR1 and CDR2: GTSNPN, SVGIG (reference sequence). The CDR3 totals 14 residues. The V gene end was trimmed by 3 bases and the J gene end by 6 bases; junction bases not matched to a gene: 5. CDR3 protein: CAWSHGTGVQPQHF. The CDR3 region has the DNA TGTGCCTGGAGCCACGGGACAGGGGTTCAGCCCCAGCATTTT.

The chain carries TRBV5-1 and TRBJ2-2, with D tentatively TRBD1 (6 bases). Trimming took 4 bases from V and 6 from J, leaving 16 bases between them. The CDR3 contains 15 residues. Looked up from germline, CDR1 is SGHRS and CDR2 is YFSETQ. Here the CDR3 DNA reads TGCGCCAGCAGCGCGTTGACAGGCATTGCCGGGGAGCTGTTTTTT. This gives the protein CASSALTGIAGELFF.

The chain employs TRBV6-4 and TRBJ2-1; D might be TRBD1 (5 bases). V was cut by 6 bases and J by 4 bases, with 16 bases left in between. This CDR3 contains 15 residues. Germline V gene lookup returns CDR1 MRHNA and CDR2 SNTAGT. CDR3 sequence reads: CASSPSRVLYNEQFF. CDR3 bases: TGTGCCAGCAGCCCCAGCAGGGTCTTGTACAATGAGCAGTTCTTC.

The J gene is TRBJ2-2, the V gene TRBV9, with D possibly being TRBD2 (5 bases). The CDR3 has 14 residues. V dropped 0 bases and J dropped 4 bases, with 7 bases sitting between them. The germline gives CDR1 SGDLS, CDR2 YYNGEE. In DNA form, the CDR3 reads TGTGCCAGCAGCGTAGGCGGGTCCACCGGGGAGCTGTTTTTT. It specifies CASSVGGSTGELFF.

The gene calls are TRBV18 and TRBJ2-1, with no clear D. Trimming left V 3 bases short and J 7 bases short, with 10 bases between. Germline CDR1 is KGHSH and CDR2 is LQKENI. This CDR3 contains 13 residues. The CDR3, as DNA: TGTGCCAGCTCACCGTCGGAGTCTAATGAGCAGTTCTTC. Amino acid sequence: CASSPSESNEQFF. The full variable domain, completed using reference TRBV18 and TRBJ2-1, is NAGVMQNPRHLVRRRGQEARLRCSPMKGHSHVYWYRQLPEEGLKFMVYLQKENIIDESGMPKERFSAEFPKEGPSILRIQQVVRGDSAAYFCASSPSESNEQFFGPGTRLTVL.

This chain uses TRBV29-1 with TRBJ1-2, with 8 bases matching TRBD1. CDR1 is SQVTM, CDR2 ANQGSEA, per germline. The CDR3 extends over 12 amino acids. Trimming removed 7 bases from V and 4 bases from J; junction bases left unmatched: 5. CDR3 sequence (DNA): TGCAGCGGACGACAGGGGACCTATGGCTACACCTTC. This codes for CSGRQGTYGYTF.

The J gene is TRBJ1-2, the V gene TRBV7-2; 11 bases align to TRBD1. The trim removed 4 bases at V and 8 bases at J, leaving 9 bases unmatched. The CDR3 sequence is 15 residues long. The germline V gene encodes CDR1 SGHTA and CDR2 FQGNSA. CDR3 sequence: CASSSDRGRVGGYTF. CDR3 DNA sequence: TGTGCCAGCAGCTCGGACAGGGGGCGAGTTGGCGGCTACACCTTC.

The chain carries TRBV19 and TRBJ2-7; a possible D gene is TRBD2 (6 bases). The germline CDR1 and CDR2 sequences are LNHDA and SQIVND (reference sequence). The germline V and J ends were trimmed by 5 bases and 2 bases, with 13 bases remaining between them. The CDR3 totals 14 residues. CDR3 region: CASSYAGRTYEQYF. DNA of the CDR3: TGTGCCAGTAGTTACGCGGGACGGACCTACGAGCAGTACTTC.

This clone has just a few counts. The genes are TRBV6-5 and TRBJ1-2; TRBD1 might be the D (6 bases). The CDR3 is 13 amino acids. Between the trimmed V and J ends, which lost 6 bases and 4 bases, there was a span of 12 bases. CDR1 and CDR2 from the germline V gene are MNHEY and SVGAGI. The CDR3 protein is CASRGGAAYGYTF. The CDR3, as DNA: TGTGCCAGCAGAGGGGGGGCGGCCTATGGCTACACCTTC.

This clone was picked up a small number of times. V usage is TRBV28 and J usage is TRBJ1-2, with TRBD1 as a possible D gene (6 bases). Between the trimmed V and J ends, which lost 7 bases and 8 bases, there was a span of 14 bases. The CDR3 has 12 residues. Germline V gene lookup returns CDR1 MDHEN and CDR2 SYDVKM. CDR3 sequence: CASTQGRDGYTF. Here the CDR3 DNA reads TGTGCCAGCACCCAGGGGAGGGACGGCTACACCTTC.

The chain recombines TRBV9 with TRBJ2-1; 10 nucleotides match TRBD1. The CDR3 spans 15 residues. V lost 5 bases to trimming and J lost 5 bases; unmatched junction nucleotides: 7. Germline values: CDR1 SGDLS, CDR2 YYNGEE. The CDR3 sequence is CASRSGTGVDNEQFF. CDR3 nucleotide sequence: TGTGCCAGCAGGTCGGGGACAGGGGTTGACAATGAGCAGTTCTTC.